The rows below give T cell receptor beta chains drawn from one sample of a study of blood T cell repertoires in COVID-19. Produced via immunoSEQ multiplex PCR; TCRdb's table is partial and in-frame only. The repertoire consists of more than 110,000 clones, with 78% occurring once and the leading ten covering 5.5% to 7%. The sequenced sample consisted of PBMCs or T cells enriched from blood (not recorded which). These receptors all come from a woman between 45 and 60 years old who had recovered from COVID-19. Each CDR3 is given with its conserved first and last residue. D genes are given only for firm matches. Only some rows state a clone size, as once, few, many or a class for expanded clones.

v_call: TRBV12-3/TRBV12-4; clone_size: .; j_call: TRBJ2-5; d_call: .; cdr3_nt: TGTGCCAGCAGTTTATCCGCGGTTAACACCCAGTACTTC; cdr3_aa: CASSLSAVNTQYF
v_call: TRBV5-1; clone_size: .; j_call: TRBJ2-2; d_call: .; cdr3_nt: TGCGCCAGCAGCTTGGCGCAGGGGAACACCGGGGAGCTGTTTTTT; cdr3_aa: CASSLAQGNTGELFF
v_call: TRBV2; clone_size: .; j_call: TRBJ1-2; d_call: .; cdr3_nt: TGTGCCAGCAGGAGCCCCGCAGGGGATTTTAACTATGGCTACACCTTC; cdr3_aa: CASRSPAGDFNYGYTF
v_call: TRBV9; clone_size: .; j_call: TRBJ2-7; d_call: TRBD1; cdr3_nt: TGTGCCAGCAGCGGTGGCCGGACAGGGTCCTACGAGCAGTACTTC; cdr3_aa: CASSGGRTGSYEQYF
v_call: TRBV18; clone_size: few; j_call: TRBJ1-2; d_call: .; cdr3_nt: TGTGCCAGCTCACCACCGGGGCTCAACTATGGCTACACCTTC; cdr3_aa: CASSPPGLNYGYTF
v_call: TRBV7-7; clone_size: .; j_call: TRBJ2-7; d_call: .; cdr3_nt: TGTGCCAGCAGCTTAGCGCAGGGGATCGGGTGCTACGAGCAGTACTTC; cdr3_aa: CASSLAQGIGCYEQYF
v_call: TRBV6-5; clone_size: .; j_call: TRBJ1-6; d_call: .; cdr3_nt: TGTGCCAGCAGTTACTCGTATCAGGGCGGGGATTCACCCCTCCACTTT; cdr3_aa: CASSYSYQGGDSPLHF
v_call: TRBV5-4; clone_size: .; j_call: TRBJ2-1; d_call: TRBD1; cdr3_nt: TGTGCCAGCAGCGTCGGGACAGCCTCCTACAATGAGCAGTTCTTC; cdr3_aa: CASSVGTASYNEQFF
v_call: TRBV7-3; clone_size: .; j_call: TRBJ1-1; d_call: .; cdr3_nt: TGTGCCAGCAGCTTTGACTTTTACACTGAAGCTTTCTTT; cdr3_aa: CASSFDFYTEAFF
v_call: TRBV2; clone_size: .; j_call: TRBJ1-5; d_call: .; cdr3_nt: TGTGCCAGCAAGGCGGGTAATAGCAATCAGCCCCAGCATTTT; cdr3_aa: CASKAGNSNQPQHF
v_call: TRBV2; clone_size: .; j_call: TRBJ1-2; d_call: .; cdr3_nt: TGTGCCAGCAGTGACGGGGGGCTCACCTATGGCTACACCTTC; cdr3_aa: CASSDGGLTYGYTF
v_call: TRBV5-1; clone_size: .; j_call: TRBJ2-2; d_call: .; cdr3_nt: TGCGCCAGCAGCTCCAGTACACGGGAGCTGTTTTTT; cdr3_aa: CASSSSTRELFF
v_call: TRBV7-9; clone_size: .; j_call: TRBJ1-1; d_call: .; cdr3_nt: TGTGCCAGCAGCCAAGGACACGTGAACACTGAAGCTTTCTTT; cdr3_aa: CASSQGHVNTEAFF
v_call: TRBV6-5; clone_size: .; j_call: TRBJ1-2; d_call: TRBD1; cdr3_nt: TGTGCCAGCAGTTACTCGACAGGGGAGATTGGCTACACCTTC; cdr3_aa: CASSYSTGEIGYTF
v_call: TRBV7-2; clone_size: once; j_call: TRBJ1-1; d_call: TRBD1; cdr3_nt: TGTGCCAGCAGCTTATACAGGGGGGCGAACACTGAAGCTTTCTTT; cdr3_aa: CASSLYRGANTEAFF
v_call: TRBV2; clone_size: .; j_call: TRBJ1-1; d_call: .; cdr3_nt: TGTGCCAGCAAGGGGGACACGAACACTGAAGCTTTCTTT; cdr3_aa: CASKGDTNTEAFF
v_call: TRBV2; clone_size: .; j_call: TRBJ1-3; d_call: TRBD1; cdr3_nt: TGTGCCAGCACCCCCAGGGGGTTGCTCTCTGGAAACACCATATATTTT; cdr3_aa: CASTPRGLLSGNTIYF
v_call: TRBV5-1; clone_size: .; j_call: TRBJ2-2; d_call: TRBD1; cdr3_nt: TGCGCCAGCAGCTACCCGGACAGGGCCGGGGAGCTGTTTTTT; cdr3_aa: CASSYPDRAGELFF
v_call: TRBV19; clone_size: .; j_call: TRBJ2-7; d_call: .; cdr3_nt: TGTGCCAGTAGTATTATACAGGGCTACGAGCAGTACTTC; cdr3_aa: CASSIIQGYEQYF
v_call: TRBV4-1; clone_size: .; j_call: TRBJ2-5; d_call: TRBD1; cdr3_nt: TGCGCCAGCAGCCAAGGGGGGACAGGGGGCTTCGAGACCCAGTACTTC; cdr3_aa: CASSQGGTGGFETQYF
v_call: TRBV6-1; clone_size: .; j_call: TRBJ1-4; d_call: .; cdr3_nt: TGTGCCAGCAGTGAAGCCCAGGGTCGGGAAAAACTGTTTTTT; cdr3_aa: CASSEAQGREKLFF
v_call: TRBV6-5; clone_size: .; j_call: TRBJ1-1; d_call: .; cdr3_nt: TGTGCCAGCTTCCCTTACCAGGCACACGAAGCTTTCTTT; cdr3_aa: CASFPYQAHEAFF
v_call: TRBV7-6; clone_size: .; j_call: TRBJ2-1; d_call: TRBD2; cdr3_nt: TGTGCCAGCAGCTTAGGGACTAGCGGGGGCCTAATCTACAATGAGCAGTTCTTC; cdr3_aa: CASSLGTSGGLIYNEQFF
v_call: TRBV7-7; clone_size: .; j_call: TRBJ2-2; d_call: TRBD2; cdr3_nt: TGTGCCAGCAGCCTGGGACTAGCGGGGACCGGGGAGCTGTTTTTT; cdr3_aa: CASSLGLAGTGELFF
v_call: TRBV5-5; clone_size: .; j_call: TRBJ2-2; d_call: TRBD1; cdr3_nt: TGTGCCAGCAGCTTGGTTGTCGGACAGGGGGCCGGGGAGCTGTTTTTT; cdr3_aa: CASSLVVGQGAGELFF
v_call: TRBV6-5; clone_size: .; j_call: TRBJ2-5; d_call: TRBD1; cdr3_nt: TGTGCCAGCAGGGGTGAGGGGGCAGGACAAGAGACCCAGTACTTC; cdr3_aa: CASRGEGAGQETQYF
v_call: TRBV4-2; clone_size: .; j_call: TRBJ2-3; d_call: .; cdr3_nt: TGTGCCAGCAGCCAAGAGTGGGGGGGCAGCACAGATACGCAGTATTTT; cdr3_aa: CASSQEWGGSTDTQYF
v_call: TRBV19; clone_size: .; j_call: TRBJ2-1; d_call: TRBD1; cdr3_nt: TGTGCCAGTAGTATAGAACAGGGGGCCCACAATGAGCAGTTCTTC; cdr3_aa: CASSIEQGAHNEQFF
v_call: TRBV5-5; clone_size: .; j_call: TRBJ1-5; d_call: .; cdr3_nt: TGTGCCAGCAGCTTTTGGACAGATGATAATCAGCCCCAGCATTTT; cdr3_aa: CASSFWTDDNQPQHF
v_call: TRBV2; clone_size: .; j_call: TRBJ1-5; d_call: .; cdr3_nt: TGTGCCAGCAGATCAACGCAGGGCAATCAGCCCCAGCATTTT; cdr3_aa: CASRSTQGNQPQHF
v_call: TRBV28; clone_size: many; j_call: TRBJ1-2; d_call: .; cdr3_nt: TGTGCCAGCAGTGGGGTGACGGGACACCTCAATTTGTATAACTATGGCTACACCTTC; cdr3_aa: CASSGVTGHLNLYNYGYTF
v_call: TRBV7-9; clone_size: .; j_call: TRBJ1-2; d_call: .; cdr3_nt: TGTGCCAGCAGCTTATCCCAGGGTAGGTATGGCTACACCTTC; cdr3_aa: CASSLSQGRYGYTF
v_call: TRBV21-1; clone_size: .; j_call: TRBJ1-2; d_call: .; cdr3_nt: TGTGCCAGCAGCAACCGAACTTTCTATGGCTACACCTTC; cdr3_aa: CASSNRTFYGYTF
v_call: TRBV15; clone_size: .; j_call: TRBJ2-3; d_call: TRBD2; cdr3_nt: TGTGCCACCAGCAGGCCGAGAGCGGGGGCCACAGATACGCAGTATTTT; cdr3_aa: CATSRPRAGATDTQYF
v_call: TRBV2; clone_size: .; j_call: TRBJ2-5; d_call: TRBD1; cdr3_nt: TGTGCCAGCAGTGGGGGGACAGGGGCAGAGACCCAGTACTTC; cdr3_aa: CASSGGTGAETQYF
v_call: TRBV2; clone_size: .; j_call: TRBJ1-5; d_call: .; cdr3_nt: TGTGCCAGCAGTAAAAATGGACAAACCAATCAGCCCCAGCATTTT; cdr3_aa: CASSKNGQTNQPQHF
v_call: TRBV27; clone_size: .; j_call: TRBJ2-1; d_call: TRBD2; cdr3_nt: TGTGCCAGCAGTTTCTTTAGCGGGGGGGGCAATGAGCAGTTCTTC; cdr3_aa: CASSFFSGGGNEQFF
v_call: TRBV6-5; clone_size: .; j_call: TRBJ2-2; d_call: .; cdr3_nt: TGTGCCAGCAGTTACAATATTGCGGTGAACACCGGGGAGCTGTTTTTT; cdr3_aa: CASSYNIAVNTGELFF
v_call: TRBV5-6; clone_size: .; j_call: TRBJ1-2; d_call: .; cdr3_nt: TGTGCCAGCAGCTTGCCATCAGGGAGGTATGGCTACACCTTC; cdr3_aa: CASSLPSGRYGYTF
v_call: TRBV25-1; clone_size: .; j_call: TRBJ1-1; d_call: TRBD1; cdr3_nt: TGTGCCAGCAGTGACGACAGGGCTCTGAACACTGAAGCTTTCTTT; cdr3_aa: CASSDDRALNTEAFF
v_call: TRBV5-1; clone_size: few; j_call: TRBJ1-1; d_call: TRBD1; cdr3_nt: TGCGCCAGCAGCCTTAATATAGGGGGCCCGAACACTGAAGCTTTCTTT; cdr3_aa: CASSLNIGGPNTEAFF
v_call: TRBV5-4; clone_size: .; j_call: TRBJ1-2; d_call: TRBD1; cdr3_nt: TGTGCCAGCAGCTTGGACGGACAGGGGGCGTTAGGCTACACCTTC; cdr3_aa: CASSLDGQGALGYTF
v_call: TRBV28; clone_size: .; j_call: TRBJ1-2; d_call: TRBD1; cdr3_nt: TGTGCCAGCAGTTTGCCCCCGGGACAGAGCTTCTACACCTTC; cdr3_aa: CASSLPPGQSFYTF
v_call: TRBV6-6; clone_size: .; j_call: TRBJ2-4; d_call: .; cdr3_nt: TGTGCCAGTTCCCCGGGTGGCAAAAACATTCAGTACTTC; cdr3_aa: CASSPGGKNIQYF
v_call: TRBV11-2; clone_size: .; j_call: TRBJ2-7; d_call: TRBD1; cdr3_nt: TGTGCCAGCAGCCTCGGACAGGTAGACTACGAGCAGTACTTC; cdr3_aa: CASSLGQVDYEQYF
v_call: TRBV6-4; clone_size: .; j_call: TRBJ2-1; d_call: TRBD1; cdr3_nt: TGTGCCAGCAGGGGGGACAGGGGAAGCTACAATGAGCAGTTCTTC; cdr3_aa: CASRGDRGSYNEQFF
v_call: TRBV7-9; clone_size: .; j_call: TRBJ1-4; d_call: .; cdr3_nt: TGTGCCAGCAGCACCAACCGGGGAACCCATGAAAAACTGTTTTTT; cdr3_aa: CASSTNRGTHEKLFF
v_call: TRBV7-9; clone_size: few; j_call: TRBJ1-1; d_call: .; cdr3_nt: TGTGCCAGCAGCTTCGAGCAGACATGGGTCACTGAAGCTTTCTTT; cdr3_aa: CASSFEQTWVTEAFF
v_call: TRBV7-9; clone_size: .; j_call: TRBJ1-4; d_call: TRBD1; cdr3_nt: TGTGCCAGCAGCTCTAAGACAGGGGGACCTAATGAAAAACTGTTTTTT; cdr3_aa: CASSSKTGGPNEKLFF
v_call: TRBV5-6; clone_size: .; j_call: TRBJ1-6; d_call: .; cdr3_nt: TGTGCCAGCAGCTTAAGTGGAGGGACGAACTTAAATTCACCCCTCCACTTT; cdr3_aa: CASSLSGGTNLNSPLHF
v_call: TRBV7-8; clone_size: .; j_call: TRBJ2-2; d_call: .; cdr3_nt: TGTGCCGGGGGACTGAACACCGGGGAGCTGTTTTTT; cdr3_aa: CAGGLNTGELFF
v_call: TRBV9; clone_size: .; j_call: TRBJ1-1; d_call: .; cdr3_nt: TGTGCCAGCAGCTTAGACAGAAACACTGAAGCTTTCTTT; cdr3_aa: CASSLDRNTEAFF
v_call: TRBV5-8; clone_size: .; j_call: TRBJ1-2; d_call: .; cdr3_nt: TGTGCCAGCAGCTTGGGCCCGGGAGCCTATGGCTACACCTTC; cdr3_aa: CASSLGPGAYGYTF
v_call: TRBV28; clone_size: .; j_call: TRBJ1-1; d_call: .; cdr3_nt: TGTGCCAGCACCCTCCTCGACGCGGGGTCGAAAGGCACTGAAGCTTTCTTT; cdr3_aa: CASTLLDAGSKGTEAFF
v_call: TRBV28; clone_size: few; j_call: TRBJ2-7; d_call: TRBD1; cdr3_nt: TGTGCCAGCAGTACCCCGGGACAGGCATACGAGCAGTACTTC; cdr3_aa: CASSTPGQAYEQYF
v_call: TRBV5-4; clone_size: .; j_call: TRBJ2-1; d_call: TRBD1; cdr3_nt: TGTGCCAGCAGCTTAGGGGACAGAGCCGTTCAGTTCTTC; cdr3_aa: CASSLGDRAVQFF
v_call: TRBV27; clone_size: .; j_call: TRBJ1-1; d_call: .; cdr3_nt: TGTGCCAGCGGGGGGGACCTACTAGGACAAGGAGGGACTGAAGCTTTCTTT; cdr3_aa: CASGGDLLGQGGTEAFF
v_call: TRBV11-2; clone_size: .; j_call: TRBJ2-5; d_call: TRBD2; cdr3_nt: TGTGCCAGCAGCCCGAGTAGCGGGGGGCGGTGGGAGACCCAGTACTTC; cdr3_aa: CASSPSSGGRWETQYF
v_call: TRBV29-1; clone_size: few; j_call: TRBJ2-7; d_call: .; cdr3_nt: TGCAGCGTCGAGGTAGTCTCCTCCTACGAGCAGTACTTC; cdr3_aa: CSVEVVSSYEQYF